Listed below are T cell receptor beta chains from one sample, sequenced in a study of cytomegalovirus exposure and HLA in healthy donors. Measured with immunoSEQ multiplex PCR; TCRdb has only the in-frame clones, and not every one. This sample has approximately 140,000 clones, with about four fifths found just once. Specimen: PBMCs. These receptors were obtained from a man aged 45-60 years in good health and CMV-seropositive. The CDR3 runs from the conserved cysteine through the conserved F or W. A D gene is named only where the DNA matches it firmly. The listing skips clone size in some rows; elsewhere it reads once, few, many or a size class.

length | D | J | V | size | CDR3 | DNA
15 | TRBD2 | TRBJ2-7 | TRBV15 | . | CATSSGTSGSYEQYF | TGTGCCACCAGCAGTGGGACTAGCGGGAGCTACGAGCAGTACTTC
14 | TRBD1 | TRBJ2-3 | TRBV7-2 | . | CASSLGQGADTQYF | TGTGCCAGCAGCTTAGGGCAGGGGGCAGATACGCAGTATTTT
14 | . | TRBJ1-1 | TRBV6-5 | . | CASSERERSTEAFF | TGTGCCAGCAGTGAAAGGGAGAGGAGCACTGAAGCTTTCTTT
15 | TRBD2 | TRBJ2-3 | TRBV19 | . | CASKLAGGTSDTQYF | TGTGCCAGTAAACTAGCGGGAGGAACGTCAGATACGCAGTATTTT
16 | . | TRBJ2-3 | TRBV10-3 | once | CAISEGWASSTDTQYF | TGTGCCATCAGTGAGGGTTGGGCGAGTAGCACAGATACGCAGTATTTT
15 | TRBD1 | TRBJ1-2 | TRBV30 | . | CAWRGDRGGNYGYTF | TGTGCCTGGAGAGGAGACAGGGGTGGGAACTATGGCTACACCTTC
14 | . | TRBJ2-7 | TRBV7-2 | . | CASSLGGARREQYF | TGTGCCAGCAGCCTGGGGGGGGCTCGTCGCGAGCAGTACTTC
16 | . | TRBJ2-5 | TRBV5-6 | . | CASSPWGREHQETQYF | TGTGCCAGCAGCCCATGGGGGCGGGAGCATCAAGAGACCCAGTACTTC
16 | TRBD1 | TRBJ2-3 | TRBV5-6 | . | CASSPDRGGPTDTQYF | TGTGCCAGCAGCCCGGACAGGGGAGGTCCCACAGATACGCAGTATTTT
13 | . | TRBJ2-1 | TRBV10-1 | once | CASSTGSYNEQFF | TGCGCCAGCAGCACAGGGTCCTACAATGAGCAGTTCTTC
15 | TRBD2 | TRBJ2-1 | TRBV5-8 | . | CASRKGLAGDNEQFF | TGTGCCAGCAGAAAGGGACTAGCGGGAGACAATGAGCAGTTCTTC
13 | . | TRBJ1-3 | TRBV19 | . | CASSQVSGNTIYF | TGTGCCAGTAGTCAGGTCTCTGGAAACACCATATATTTT
15 | TRBD2 | TRBJ2-1 | TRBV27 | . | CASSSGTSGRNEQFF | TGTGCCAGCAGCTCCGGGACTAGCGGGAGGAATGAGCAGTTCTTC
16 | . | TRBJ1-6 | TRBV10-3 | . | CAISELATGRNSPLHF | TGTGCCATCAGTGAGCTTGCTACAGGGCGAAATTCACCCCTCCACTTT
15 | TRBD1 | TRBJ2-3 | TRBV6-1 | . | CASSGLTGHADTQYF | TGTGCCAGCAGTGGCCTGACAGGGCACGCAGATACGCAGTATTTT
16 | . | TRBJ1-2 | TRBV5-1 | . | CASSPQVGGVLVGYTF | TGCGCCAGCAGCCCCCAAGTTGGGGGCGTACTGGTTGGCTACACCTTC
16 | TRBD2 | TRBJ2-3 | TRBV7-8 | . | CASSATSGASTDTQYF | TGTGCCAGCAGCGCCACTAGCGGAGCTAGCACAGATACGCAGTATTTT
15 | TRBD1 | TRBJ2-1 | TRBV5-1 | . | CASSAGTGIYNEQFF | TGCGCCAGCAGTGCCGGGACAGGGATCTACAATGAGCAGTTCTTC
14 | TRBD1 | TRBJ2-5 | TRBV2 | few | CASSDLQGEETQYF | TGTGCCAGCAGTGATCTGCAGGGGGAAGAGACCCAGTACTTC
14 | TRBD1 | TRBJ2-5 | TRBV11-2 | . | CASSSGQSQETQYF | TGTGCCAGCAGCTCGGGACAGAGCCAAGAGACCCAGTACTTC
16 | . | TRBJ1-4 | TRBV5-6 | . | CASSFWGLATNEKLFF | TGTGCCAGCAGCTTTTGGGGCCTCGCAACTAATGAAAAACTGTTTTTT
15 | . | TRBJ2-3 | TRBV25-1 | few | CASSDPQGLPDTQYF | TGTGCCAGCAGTGATCCACAGGGATTACCAGATACGCAGTATTTT
17 | TRBD1 | TRBJ1-2 | TRBV19 | once | CASSRTNRGQKDYGYTF | TGTGCCAGTAGCCGAACTAACAGGGGGCAAAAGGACTATGGCTACACCTTC
15 | . | TRBJ2-7 | TRBV5-1 | few | CASSLLPSASYEQYF | TGCGCCAGCAGCCTCCTTCCTAGCGCCTCCTACGAGCAGTACTTC
15 | . | TRBJ2-1 | TRBV7-6 | . | CASSAGTPGGNEQFF | TGTGCTAGCAGCGCGGGGACTCCTGGGGGGAATGAGCAGTTCTTC
13 | . | TRBJ2-3 | TRBV27 | . | CASSFSYTDTQYF | TGTGCCAGCAGTTTCTCTTACACAGATACGCAGTATTTT
13 | . | TRBJ2-7 | TRBV9 | . | CASSLDSSYEQYF | TGTGCCAGCAGCTTGGACAGCTCCTACGAGCAGTACTTC
15 | TRBD2 | TRBJ2-7 | TRBV7-2 | . | CASTPTSGNSYEQYF | TGTGCCAGCACCCCAACTAGCGGGAACTCCTACGAGCAGTACTTC
11 | . | TRBJ1-2 | TRBV28 | . | CASSPPPGYTF | TGTGCCAGCAGTCCCCCTCCTGGCTACACCTTC
14 | TRBD1 | TRBJ2-5 | TRBV10-3 | few | CAIRPGQGEETQYF | TGTGCCATCAGACCGGGACAGGGGGAAGAGACCCAGTACTTC
13 | . | TRBJ1-1 | TRBV11-3 | . | CASSLVEGAEAFF | TGTGCCAGCAGCTTAGTCGAGGGTGCGGAAGCTTTCTTT
12 | . | TRBJ1-4 | TRBV29-1 | few | CSVEREGEKLFF | TGCAGCGTTGAGAGGGAGGGAGAAAAACTGTTTTTT
18 | . | TRBJ2-3 | TRBV11-3 | once | CASSIGQPWSLATDTQYF | TGTGCCAGCAGCATCGGACAGCCTTGGAGTTTGGCGACAGATACGCAGTATTTT
13 | TRBD2 | TRBJ2-1 | TRBV7-3 | few | CASSPTTSGEQFF | TGTGCCAGCAGCCCTACGACTAGCGGTGAGCAGTTCTTC
13 | . | TRBJ1-4 | TRBV6-7 | few | CARRHRRPEKLFF | TGTGCCAGGAGACATCGCCGTCCTGAAAAACTGTTTTTT
14 | TRBD1 | TRBJ2-5 | TRBV4-2 | few | CASSRGQGRETQYF | TGTGCCAGCAGCCGAGGACAGGGACGAGAGACCCAGTACTTC
14 | . | TRBJ2-5 | TRBV4-2 | . | CASSQELEGETQYF | TGTGCCAGCAGCCAAGAATTGGAGGGAGAGACCCAGTACTTC
13 | TRBD2 | TRBJ2-7 | TRBV6-1 | . | CASREGLAYEQYF | TGTGCCAGCAGGGAAGGACTAGCTTACGAGCAGTACTTC
14 | TRBD1 | TRBJ2-2 | TRBV10-3 | . | CAISGTVNTGELFF | TGTGCCATCAGCGGGACAGTAAACACCGGGGAGCTGTTTTTT
16 | . | TRBJ1-1 | TRBV28 | . | CASSSRAMKGYTEAFF | TGTGCCAGCAGTTCGAGGGCCATGAAGGGATACACTGAAGCTTTCTTT
14 | TRBD2 | TRBJ2-7 | TRBV18 | . | CASSPGREGLEQYF | TGTGCCAGCTCACCAGGACGGGAGGGCCTCGAGCAGTACTTC
16 | TRBD1 | TRBJ2-7 | TRBV28 | . | CASSSRQGPNSYEQYF | TGTGCCAGCAGTTCACGACAGGGGCCGAACTCCTACGAGCAGTACTTC
16 | . | TRBJ2-7 | TRBV28 | . | CASSLGLTGFDAEQYF | TGTGCCAGCAGTCTAGGTCTTACTGGATTCGACGCCGAGCAGTACTTC
14 | . | TRBJ2-7 | TRBV19 | . | CASSIALAGYEQYF | TGTGCCAGTAGTATAGCACTAGCTGGTTACGAGCAGTACTTC
19 | TRBD2 | TRBJ2-3 | TRBV5-1 | . | CASTPLGTSGGSSTDTQYF | TGCGCCAGCACCCCTCTTGGGACTAGCGGGGGGTCTAGCACAGATACGCAGTATTTT
14 | . | TRBJ2-5 | TRBV27 | . | CASSLGPDYQTQYF | TGTGCCAGCAGCCTGGGCCCAGACTACCAGACCCAGTACTTC
16 | . | TRBJ1-4 | TRBV15 | . | CATSRELARTNEKLFF | TGTGCCACCAGCAGAGAATTAGCACGGACTAATGAAAAACTGTTTTTT
16 | TRBD2 | TRBJ2-1 | TRBV6-6 | . | CASSYSRAGVYNEQFF | TGTGCCAGCAGTTACTCTCGAGCGGGAGTTTACAATGAGCAGTTCTTC